This T cell receptor (beta chain) was identified in a study of identical twins. Whole-study findings and limits: Out-of-frame alpha sequences common to twins were enriched for low generation probability.

To note about this clonotype: Its antigen is undetermined.

TCRdb ran MiXCR on the 5' RACE reads and lists one entry per CDR3 protein. The sample lists approximately 700,000 distinct CDR3 sequences, 15% to 20% occurring once. These data also formed part of another study, on T cells expressing NK-cell markers.

The specimen was PBMCs. The origin of this receptor is a woman under 30 in good health.

This chain's CDR3 is CASSLDRTQYF. CDR3 sequence (DNA): TGTGCCAGCAGCTTAGATCGGACGCAGTATTTT. V usage is TRBV7-2 and J usage is TRBJ2-3; D unclear. CDR1 is SGHTA, CDR2 FQGNSA, per germline. V lost 1 base and J 9 bases, leaving 5 bases between the germline ends. The CDR3 is 11 residues long.